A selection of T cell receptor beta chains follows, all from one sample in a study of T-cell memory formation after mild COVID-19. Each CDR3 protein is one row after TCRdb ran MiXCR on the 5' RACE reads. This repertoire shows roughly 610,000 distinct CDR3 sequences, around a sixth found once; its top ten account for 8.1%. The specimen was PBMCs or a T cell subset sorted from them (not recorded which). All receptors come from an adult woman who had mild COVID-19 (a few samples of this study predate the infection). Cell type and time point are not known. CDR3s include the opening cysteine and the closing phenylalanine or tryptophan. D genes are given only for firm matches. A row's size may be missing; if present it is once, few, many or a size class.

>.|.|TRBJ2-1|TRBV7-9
CASSSYSDNEQFF
TGTGCCAGCAGTTCCTATTCGGACAATGAGCAGTTCTTC
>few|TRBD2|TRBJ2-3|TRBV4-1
CASSPSGGTLTDTQYF
TGCGCCAGCAGCCCCTCGGGGGGGACTCTCACAGATACGCAGTATTTT
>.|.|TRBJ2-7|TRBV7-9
CASSARQQGRGGEQYF
TGTGCCAGCAGCGCCCGACAACAGGGAAGAGGTGGGGAGCAGTACTTC
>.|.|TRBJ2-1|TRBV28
CASRAEAYNEQFF
TGTGCCAGCAGGGCTGAAGCGTACAATGAGCAGTTCTTC
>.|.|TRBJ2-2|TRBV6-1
CASSEVAEVSAGELFF
TGTGCCAGCAGTGAAGTTGCGGAGGTATCTGCCGGGGAGCTGTTTTTT
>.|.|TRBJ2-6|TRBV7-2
CASSSQRRTTGANVLTF
TGTGCCAGCAGCTCCCAAAGAAGGACTACAGGGGCCAACGTCCTGACTTTC
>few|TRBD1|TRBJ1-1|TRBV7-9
CASSPYRGPNTEAFF
TGTGCCAGCAGTCCCTACAGGGGCCCGAACACTGAAGCTTTCTTT
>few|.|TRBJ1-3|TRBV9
CASSRPSGNTIYF
TGTGCCAGCAGCCGACCGTCTGGAAACACCATATATTTT
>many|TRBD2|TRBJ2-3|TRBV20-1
CSASPRGGRGVDTQYF
TGCAGTGCTAGCCCTCGAGGCGGGAGAGGGGTAGATACGCAGTATTTT
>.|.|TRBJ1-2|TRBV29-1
CSAREAAENYGYTF
TGCAGCGCCCGAGAGGCCGCCGAGAACTATGGCTACACCTTC
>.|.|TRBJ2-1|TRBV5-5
CASSPPLRSYNEQFF
TGTGCCAGCAGCCCCCCCCTGCGCTCCTACAATGAGCAGTTCTTC
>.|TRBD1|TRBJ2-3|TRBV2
CASSERDRLTHADTQYF
TGTGCCAGCAGTGAAAGGGACAGGCTCACACACGCAGATACGCAGTATTTT
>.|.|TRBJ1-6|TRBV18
CASSPTETYNSPLHF
TGTGCCAGCTCACCGACAGAAACCTATAATTCACCCCTCCACTTT
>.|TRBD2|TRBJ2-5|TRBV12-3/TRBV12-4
CASRPIAGGETQYF
TGTGCCAGCAGACCCATAGCGGGGGGGGAGACCCAGTACTTC
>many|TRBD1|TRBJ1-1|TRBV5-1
CASSFNRGNTEAFF
TGCGCCAGCAGCTTCAACAGGGGAAACACTGAAGCTTTCTTT
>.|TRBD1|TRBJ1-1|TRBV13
CASSTDRGRTEAFF
TGTGCCAGCAGCACGGACAGGGGGCGAACTGAAGCTTTCTTT
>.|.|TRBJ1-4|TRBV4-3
CASSPGGIGEKLFF
TGCGCCAGCAGCCCCGGAGGTATAGGTGAAAAACTGTTTTTT
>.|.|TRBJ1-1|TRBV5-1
CASSLQGSFAEAFF
TGCGCCAGCAGCTTGCAGGGATCGTTCGCTGAAGCTTTCTTT
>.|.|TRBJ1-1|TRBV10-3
CAIRLTADTEAFF
TGTGCCATCAGACTCACAGCGGACACTGAAGCTTTCTTT
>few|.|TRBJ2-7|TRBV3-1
CASSHRTYEQYF
TGTGCCAGCAGCCACCGGACCTACGAGCAGTACTTC
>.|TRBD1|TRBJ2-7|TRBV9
CASSPWDSPYEQYF
TGTGCCAGCAGCCCCTGGGACAGTCCCTACGAGCAGTACTTC
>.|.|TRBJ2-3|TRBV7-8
CASSYTYRSTDTQYF
TGTGCCAGCAGCTATACCTATAGAAGCACAGATACGCAGTATTTT
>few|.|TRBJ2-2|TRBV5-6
CASSFRGRSTGELFF
TGTGCCAGCAGCTTTAGAGGGAGGAGCACCGGGGAGCTGTTTTTT
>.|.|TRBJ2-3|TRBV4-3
CASSQDRTGVADTQYF
TGCGCCAGCAGCCAAGATCGGACTGGGGTGGCGGATACGCAGTATTTT
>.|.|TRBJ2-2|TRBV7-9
CASSLGSSGNTGELFF
TGTGCCAGCAGCTTAGGATCGAGCGGAAACACCGGGGAGCTGTTTTTT